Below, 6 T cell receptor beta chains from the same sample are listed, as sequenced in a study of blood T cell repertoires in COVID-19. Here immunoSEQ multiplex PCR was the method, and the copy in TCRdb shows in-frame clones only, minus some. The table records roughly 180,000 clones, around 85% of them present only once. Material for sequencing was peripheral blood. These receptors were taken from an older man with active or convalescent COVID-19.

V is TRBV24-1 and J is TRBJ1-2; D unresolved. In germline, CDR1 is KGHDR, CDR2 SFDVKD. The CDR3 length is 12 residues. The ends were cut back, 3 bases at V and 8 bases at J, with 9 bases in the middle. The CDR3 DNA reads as TGTGCCACCAGTGATACGCTCGGGGGCTACACCTTC. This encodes CATSDTLGGYTF.

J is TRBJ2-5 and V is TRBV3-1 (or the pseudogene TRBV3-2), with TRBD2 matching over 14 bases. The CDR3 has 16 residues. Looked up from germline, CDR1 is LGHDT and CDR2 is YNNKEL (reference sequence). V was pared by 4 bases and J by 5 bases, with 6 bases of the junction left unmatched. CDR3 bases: TGTGCCAGCAGCCGGACTAGCGGGGGGCTGGGGGAGACCCAGTACTTC. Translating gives CASSRTSGGLGETQYF.

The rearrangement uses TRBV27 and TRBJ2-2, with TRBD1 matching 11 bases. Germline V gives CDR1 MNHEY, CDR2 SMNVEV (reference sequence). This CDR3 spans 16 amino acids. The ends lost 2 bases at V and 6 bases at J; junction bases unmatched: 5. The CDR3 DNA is TGTGCCAGCAGTTTACTAGGGACAGGGGGTCCCGGGGAGCTGTTTTTT. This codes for CASSLLGTGGPGELFF.

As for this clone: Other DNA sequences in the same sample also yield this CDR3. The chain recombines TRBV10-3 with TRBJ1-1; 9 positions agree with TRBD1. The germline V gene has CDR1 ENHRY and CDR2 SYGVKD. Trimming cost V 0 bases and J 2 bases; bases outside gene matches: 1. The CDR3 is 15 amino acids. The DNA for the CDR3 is TGTGCCATCAGTGAGTCGGGACAGGGCAACACTGAAGCTTTCTTT. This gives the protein CAISESGQGNTEAFF.

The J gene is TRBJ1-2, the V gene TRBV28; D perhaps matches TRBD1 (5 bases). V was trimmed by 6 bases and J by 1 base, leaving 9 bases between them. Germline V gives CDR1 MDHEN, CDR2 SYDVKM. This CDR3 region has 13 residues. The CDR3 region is CASSSTDNYGYTF. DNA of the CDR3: TGTGCCAGCAGCTCGACAGATAACTATGGCTACACCTTC.

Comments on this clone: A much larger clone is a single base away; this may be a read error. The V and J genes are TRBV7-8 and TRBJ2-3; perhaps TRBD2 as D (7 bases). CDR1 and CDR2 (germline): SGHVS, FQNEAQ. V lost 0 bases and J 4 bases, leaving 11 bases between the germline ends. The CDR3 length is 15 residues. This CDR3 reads CASSLAGGPADTQYF. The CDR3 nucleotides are TGTGCCAGCAGCTTAGCGGGGGGGCCGGCAGATACGCAGTATTTT.